This T cell receptor (beta chain) was recovered during a study of blood T cell repertoires in COVID-19. About the study: T cells, B-cell-depleted T cells, or PBMCs supplied cDNA or gDNA.

There are 16 residues in the CDR3. Germline assignment: CDR1 SSHAT and CDR2 FNYEAQ (reference sequence). Data came from immunoSEQ multiplex PCR; TCRdb stores just in-frame clones and leaves some out. The sample yields around 260,000 clones, 80% to 95% seen once. Comment on this clone: Compared with germline, one end of the junction differs, possibly owing to a read error.

Material for sequencing was PBMCs or T cells enriched from blood (not recorded which). The rearrangement links TRBV7-7 to TRBJ2-2; maybe TRBD1 (5 bases). The TCR sequence derives from a woman aged 30 to 39 who had recovered from COVID-19. CDR3 protein: CASSLEAGKFAGELFF. DNA of the CDR3: TGTGCTAGCAGCTTAGAAGCAGGGAAGTTCGCCGGGGAGCTGTTTTTT.